A selection of T cell receptor beta chains follows, all from one sample in a study of T-cell memory formation after mild COVID-19. TCRdb reanalysed the 5' RACE reads using MiXCR and keeps one entry per CDR3 protein. The table lists 450,000 or so distinct CDR3 sequences, roughly 25% of them singletons. The sequencing sample was made of PBMCs or a T cell subset sorted from them (not recorded which). The receptor source for this set is an adult woman who had mild COVID-19 (a few samples of this study predate the infection). Cell type and time point are not known. The CDR3 runs from the conserved cysteine through the conserved F or W.

V gene: TRBV13; CDR3 protein: CASSEGGSGANVLTF
V gene: TRBV7-2; CDR3 protein: CASSLDNQRQETQYF
V gene: TRBV7-9; CDR3 protein: CASSLARLEANEQFF
V gene: TRBV6-2/TRBV6-3; CDR3 protein: CASSYLKQITGELFF
V gene: TRBV6-1; CDR3 protein: CASRTGDGNPTDTQYF
V gene: TRBV20-1; CDR3 protein: CSARPNTGQRGYTF
V gene: TRBV11-2; CDR3 protein: CASSLPSSQETQYF
V gene: TRBV6-2/TRBV6-3; CDR3 protein: CASSYSGLADHEQYF
V gene: TRBV7-8; CDR3 protein: CASSVLAGGATGELFF
V gene: TRBV5-1; CDR3 protein: CASSLDIQNIQYF
V gene: TRBV5-1; CDR3 protein: CASSLTGGLEYEQYF
V gene: TRBV7-8; CDR3 protein: CASSGRSWAQETQYF
V gene: TRBV24-1; CDR3 protein: CATSRGASLEQYF
V gene: TRBV7-9; CDR3 protein: CASSLAGGVTDGYTF
V gene: TRBV7-9; CDR3 protein: CASSPGTNNEQFF
V gene: TRBV20-1; CDR3 protein: CSAEREETQYF
V gene: TRBV12-3/TRBV12-4; CDR3 protein: CASGSGTSGYQETQYF
V gene: TRBV12-3/TRBV12-4; CDR3 protein: CASSLRTYEKLFF
V gene: TRBV6-5; CDR3 protein: CASSYEQGWWGYTF
V gene: TRBV9; CDR3 protein: CASSKRDPNTEAFF
V gene: TRBV12-3/TRBV12-4; CDR3 protein: CASSSQGLADTQTYEQYF
V gene: TRBV18; CDR3 protein: CASSAFYGYTF
V gene: TRBV12-3/TRBV12-4; CDR3 protein: CASSPHILRVTNTGELFF
V gene: TRBV9; CDR3 protein: CASSVGRVSTGELFF
V gene: TRBV9; CDR3 protein: CASSTGTGPNTEAFF
V gene: TRBV9; CDR3 protein: CASSAQRADEQYF
V gene: TRBV18; CDR3 protein: CASSPRLDTYTDTQYF